Listed below are T cell receptor beta chains from one sample, sequenced in a study of blood T cell repertoires in COVID-19. Data came from immunoSEQ multiplex PCR; TCRdb stores just in-frame clones and leaves some out. The sample has more than 350,000 clones; around 87% are singletons. The sequenced sample consisted of PBMCs or T cells enriched from blood (not recorded which). These receptors were obtained from a woman aged 45 to 65 who had recovered from COVID-19. Each CDR3 is given with its conserved first and last residue. Fields, in order: J gene, CDR3 length, D gene, clone size, V gene, CDR3 protein, CDR3 DNA. A D gene is named only where the DNA matches it firmly. Only part of the rows carry a size: once, few, many, or a class if the clone is expanded.

j_gene: TRBJ2-7; len: 12; d_gene: -; abundance: few; v_gene: TRBV6-2/TRBV6-3; CDR3aa: CASSYSTGEQYF; CDR3nt: TGTGCCAGCAGTTACTCGACGGGCGAGCAGTACTTC
j_gene: TRBJ1-2; len: 16; d_gene: -; abundance: -; v_gene: TRBV5-1; CDR3aa: CASSSGRQTQGYGYTF; CDR3nt: TGCGCCAGCAGCTCGGGCAGGCAGACTCAGGGGTATGGCTACACCTTC
j_gene: TRBJ1-1; len: 14; d_gene: -; abundance: -; v_gene: TRBV6-5; CDR3aa: CASRTTGFHTEAFF; CDR3nt: TGTGCCAGCAGGACGACAGGATTTCACACTGAAGCTTTCTTT
j_gene: TRBJ2-3; len: 17; d_gene: TRBD1; abundance: -; v_gene: TRBV19; CDR3aa: CASSTAQGAVSTDTQYF; CDR3nt: TGTGCCAGTAGTACTGCTCAGGGGGCGGTATCCACAGATACGCAGTATTTT
j_gene: TRBJ2-6; len: 16; d_gene: -; abundance: -; v_gene: TRBV19; CDR3aa: CASSMGDTSGANVLTF; CDR3nt: TGTGCCAGTAGTATGGGAGATACTTCTGGGGCCAACGTCCTGACTTTC
j_gene: TRBJ2-5; len: 19; d_gene: TRBD2; abundance: -; v_gene: TRBV28; CDR3aa: CASSLGVTSGGPYQETQYF; CDR3nt: TGTGCCAGCAGTTTAGGGGTGACTAGCGGGGGGCCGTACCAAGAGACCCAGTACTTC
j_gene: TRBJ1-5; len: 14; d_gene: TRBD1; abundance: -; v_gene: TRBV5-1; CDR3aa: CASRPGTGNQPQHF; CDR3nt: TGCGCCAGCAGGCCCGGGACAGGCAATCAGCCCCAGCATTTT
j_gene: TRBJ1-6; len: 13; d_gene: -; abundance: -; v_gene: TRBV12-3/TRBV12-4; CDR3aa: CASSLTGNSPLHF; CDR3nt: TGTGCCAGCAGCCTAACGGGGAATTCACCCCTCCACTTT
j_gene: TRBJ1-4; len: 13; d_gene: -; abundance: -; v_gene: TRBV25-1; CDR3aa: CASSDYLNEKLFF; CDR3nt: TGTGCCAGCAGTGATTATCTTAATGAAAAACTGTTTTTT
j_gene: TRBJ1-2; len: 13; d_gene: TRBD1; abundance: -; v_gene: TRBV29-1; CDR3aa: CSAGTESNYGYTF; CDR3nt: TGCAGCGCTGGGACAGAATCTAACTATGGCTACACCTTC
j_gene: TRBJ2-7; len: 15; d_gene: TRBD2; abundance: -; v_gene: TRBV7-2; CDR3aa: CASSLRSGGSYEQYF; CDR3nt: TGTGCCAGCAGCTTAAGGTCGGGGGGGTCCTACGAGCAGTACTTC
j_gene: TRBJ2-7; len: 14; d_gene: TRBD1; abundance: -; v_gene: TRBV6-1; CDR3aa: CASSEMGQNYEQYF; CDR3nt: TGTGCCAGCAGTGAGATGGGACAGAACTACGAGCAGTACTTC
j_gene: TRBJ2-7; len: 15; d_gene: TRBD1; abundance: -; v_gene: TRBV4-2; CDR3aa: CASSQYRDRSYEQYF; CDR3nt: TGTGCCAGCAGCCAATACAGGGACAGGAGCTACGAGCAGTACTTC
j_gene: TRBJ2-7; len: 16; d_gene: TRBD1; abundance: few; v_gene: TRBV7-2; CDR3aa: CASSLGRTGYSYEQYF; CDR3nt: TGTGCCAGCAGCTTAGGTCGGACAGGTTACTCCTACGAGCAGTACTTC
j_gene: TRBJ1-1; len: 13; d_gene: -; abundance: -; v_gene: TRBV4-1; CDR3aa: CASSQDGGTEAFF; CDR3nt: TGCGCCAGCAGCCAAGACGGGGGAACTGAAGCTTTCTTT
j_gene: TRBJ2-5; len: 16; d_gene: TRBD2; abundance: -; v_gene: TRBV11-2; CDR3aa: CASSSSLAGVWETQYF; CDR3nt: TGTGCCAGCAGCTCCTCCCTAGCGGGAGTATGGGAGACCCAGTACTTC
j_gene: TRBJ2-7; len: 14; d_gene: -; abundance: -; v_gene: TRBV6-5; CDR3aa: CASRRWQLTYEQYF; CDR3nt: TGTGCCAGCAGGAGGTGGCAGCTTACCTACGAGCAGTACTTC
j_gene: TRBJ2-5; len: 13; d_gene: TRBD1; abundance: once; v_gene: TRBV10-3; CDR3aa: CACGTGREETQYF; CDR3nt: TGTGCATGCGGGACAGGGAGGGAAGAGACCCAGTACTTC
j_gene: TRBJ1-2; len: 13; d_gene: -; abundance: -; v_gene: TRBV2; CDR3aa: CASSSPETEAGTF; CDR3nt: TGTGCCAGCAGCTCACCAGAGACGGAGGCGGGCACCTTC
j_gene: TRBJ1-1; len: 12; d_gene: -; abundance: -; v_gene: TRBV19; CDR3aa: CASSSLGPEAFF; CDR3nt: TGTGCCAGTAGTTCCCTAGGCCCTGAAGCTTTCTTT
j_gene: TRBJ1-6; len: 13; d_gene: -; abundance: -; v_gene: TRBV5-1; CDR3aa: CASSLGADSPLHF; CDR3nt: TGCGCCAGCAGCTTGGGGGCAGATTCACCCCTCCACTTT
j_gene: TRBJ2-5; len: 16; d_gene: TRBD2; abundance: -; v_gene: TRBV3-1/TRBV3-2; CDR3aa: CASSQVAGGNSETQYF; CDR3nt: TGTGCCAGCAGCCAAGTCGCGGGGGGGAACTCAGAGACCCAGTACTTC
j_gene: TRBJ2-1; len: 16; d_gene: TRBD2; abundance: -; v_gene: TRBV9; CDR3aa: CASSVLGGGANNEQFF; CDR3nt: TGTGCCAGCAGCGTATTGGGCGGGGGAGCCAACAATGAGCAGTTCTTC
j_gene: TRBJ1-5; len: 16; d_gene: TRBD1; abundance: -; v_gene: TRBV19; CDR3aa: CASSILGTGGNQPQHF; CDR3nt: TGTGCCAGTAGTATTTTAGGGACAGGCGGGAATCAGCCCCAGCATTTT
j_gene: TRBJ2-5; len: 14; d_gene: -; abundance: -; v_gene: TRBV3-1/TRBV3-2; CDR3aa: CASSQSYNDQTQYF; CDR3nt: TGTGCCAGCAGCCAGTCTTACAATGATCAGACCCAGTACTTC
j_gene: TRBJ1-2; len: 14; d_gene: -; abundance: few; v_gene: TRBV10-3; CDR3aa: CAISELAVIYGYTF; CDR3nt: TGTGCCATCAGTGAGTTGGCAGTTATCTATGGCTACACCTTC